The 13 T cell receptor beta chains given below trace back to one sample, sequenced in a study of regulatory T cells in long-lasting Graves disease. Both iRepertoire HTBI primers and Arm-PCR of CDR3 regions were used to build the TCR beta libraries. TCRdb called the multiplex PCR reads again in MiXCR, with one record for every CDR3 protein. The sample shows around 360,000 distinct CDR3 sequences, roughly 17% of them seen only once. The time point denotes: newly diagnosed GD, antithyroid drugs for less than 3 months. After RNA was extracted from PBMCs, the TCR library was made from it. These same records also appear under a second study, on T cells in Graves' hyperthyroidism and ophthalmopathy.

The source material was peripheral blood mononuclear cells (PBMCs), sampled at new diagnosis, from a patient treated with antithyroid drugs. These receptors originate from a young woman with Graves disease.

This clonotype was detected many times. The chain couples TRBV3-1 to TRBJ2-1, with 9 bases fitting TRBD1. Looked up from germline, CDR1 is LGHDT and CDR2 is YNNKEL (reference sequence). Trimming cost V 6 bases and J 10 bases; bases outside gene matches: 10. The CDR3 length is 14 residues. CDR3 in DNA: TGTGCCAGCAGATCCGGGACAGGGTCGCAGGAGCAGTTCTTC. This sequence encodes CASRSGTGSQEQFF.

This clonotype was counted a few times. This rearrangement joins TRBV2 to TRBJ1-2; 7 nucleotides align to TRBD1. The germline V gene has CDR1 SNHLY and CDR2 FYNNEI. V lost 7 bases to trimming and J lost 2 bases; unmatched junction nucleotides: 7. The CDR3 sequence is 14 residues long. CDR3 protein: CASITGGGNYGYTF. In nucleotides, the CDR3 is TGTGCCAGCATTACTGGAGGGGGCAACTATGGCTACACCTTC.

In its sample, this clonotype was seen many times. The V call is TRBV7-8, the J call TRBJ2-1, with D tentatively TRBD2 (6 bases). The V and J ends lost 2 bases and 8 bases respectively, with 10 bases between them. Germline CDR1 is SGHVS and CDR2 is FQNEAQ. The CDR3 has 13 residues. CDR3 DNA: TGTGCCAGCAGCTTAACTAGCCCCGATGAGCAGTTCTTC. Protein sequence: CASSLTSPDEQFF.

V and J are TRBV7-2 and TRBJ2-2; unclear D gene. The V end lost 11 bases, the J end lost 9 bases, and 13 bases lay between the germline ends. Germline lookup yields CDR1 SGHTA and CDR2 FQGNSA. There are 11 residues in the CDR3. CDR3 DNA: TGTGCCGGTCAGGTGGACCGGGAGCTGTTTTTT. It translates to CAGQVDRELFF.

Details on this clonotype: With a much larger clone just one base away, this may be a read error. The rearrangement links TRBV7-9 to TRBJ1-4, with TRBD1 matching 9 bases. Germline values: CDR1 SEHNR, CDR2 FQNEAQ (reference sequence). This CDR3 is built from 14 residues. V lost 8 bases and J lost 3; bases outside the gene matches: 4. The CDR3 region is CASGWTGANEKLFF. The CDR3 coding sequence is TGTGCCAGCGGCTGGACAGGGGCTAATGAAAAACTGTTTTTT.

This clonotype was counted between two and nine times. The J gene is TRBJ2-7, the V gene TRBV4-1; 10 nucleotides align to TRBD2. Germline values: CDR1 MGHRA, CDR2 YSYEKL. This CDR3 region has 14 residues. V lost 3 bases and J lost 7; bases outside the gene matches: 6. In DNA, the CDR3 is TGCGCCAGCAGCCAGGCCCTAGCGGGGGTTGAGCAGTACTTC. Translating it yields CASSQALAGVEQYF.

This clonotype has a count of ten or more. V and J are TRBV7-3 and TRBJ2-5; 9 positions match TRBD2. Germline V CDR1 and CDR2: SGHTA, FQGTGA. This CDR3 is 14 amino acids long. V lost 5 bases to trimming and J lost 5 bases; unmatched junction nucleotides: 6. The CDR3 is CASSLGLAGETQYF. DNA of the CDR3: TGTGCCAGCAGCCTGGGACTAGCAGGCGAGACCCAGTACTTC.

On this clonotype itself: Its ends do not fully match the called genes, so a read error is possible. The CDR3 DNA sequence: TGTGCTAGCAGCTTAAGTGACAGCAACTACAATGAGCAGTTCTTC. Its protein is CASSLSDSNYNEQFF. The chain uses TRBV7-7 and TRBJ2-1; weak D call: TRBD1 (5 bases). This CDR3 has 15 amino acids. The germline gives CDR1 SSHAT, CDR2 FNYEAQ (reference sequence).

This clonotype showed up many times. The V and J genes are TRBV11-2 and TRBJ2-4; 10 nucleotides agree with TRBD1. J lost 3 bases, V lost 5 bases, and 7 bases had no gene match. The CDR3 totals 16 residues. Germline V gene data show CDR1 as SGHAT and CDR2 as FQNNGV. CDR3 protein: CASSLTGGQDKNIQYF. CDR3 bases: TGTGCCAGCAGCCTGACAGGGGGCCAAGACAAAAACATTCAGTACTTC. The whole variable domain, remainder taken from reference TRBV11-2 and TRBJ2-4, is EAGVAQSPRYKIIEKRQSVAFWCNPISGHATLYWYQQILGQGPKLLIQFQNNGVVDDSQLPKDRFSAERLKGVDSTLKIQPAKLEDSAVYLCASSLTGGQDKNIQYFGAGTRLSVL.

This clonotype was seen many times. The CDR3: CASSPNSGRASTQYF. The CDR3 coding sequence is TGTGCCAGCAGCCCTAATAGCGGGAGGGCCTCGACGCAGTATTTT. The chain has TRBV7-3 and TRBJ2-3; 11 bases align to TRBD2. Germline CDR1 is SGHTA and CDR2 is FQGTGA. Losses at the gene ends were 5 bases for V and 9 bases for J; bases not matched to a gene: 10. CDR3 length equals 15 residues.

Many counts were recorded for this clonotype. The gene calls are TRBV28 and TRBJ1-4; TRBD1 matches 7 bases. J lost 7 bases, V lost 6 bases, and 8 bases had no gene match. CDR1 and CDR2 (germline): MDHEN, SYDVKM. The CDR3 covers 14 residues. The CDR3 here is CASSTGTVGEKLFF. CDR3 nucleotide sequence: TGTGCCAGCAGCACCGGGACAGTGGGTGAAAAACTGTTTTTT.

This clonotype was seen ten or more times. The rearrangement links TRBV14 to TRBJ2-7, with D maybe TRBD1 (5 bases). Between the trimmed V and J ends, which lost 4 bases and 0 bases, there was a span of 16 bases. Germline V gene data show CDR1 as SGHDN and CDR2 as FVKESK. The length of the CDR3 is 16 residues. The CDR3 DNA reads TGTGCCAGCAGCCCACCAGGGCTCGCAAGCTCCTACGAGCAGTACTTC. Translation: CASSPPGLASSYEQYF.

J is TRBJ2-1 and V is TRBV5-1; the match to TRBD1 covers 9 bases. V was pared by 3 bases and J by 8 bases, with 15 bases of the junction left unmatched. From germline, CDR1 is SGHRS and CDR2 YFSETQ. This CDR3 contains 17 residues. In DNA form, the CDR3 reads TGCGCCAGCAGCTCGCGGACAGGGGAGTACGTACTGGATGAGCAGTTCTTC. Its translation: CASSSRTGEYVLDEQFF.